The sequence of this T cell receptor (beta chain) was determined in a study of chemoradiotherapy in HPV16-positive cancers. Looking at the study overall: A couple of HPV16-positive patients' cells yielded candidate HPV-specific clones and common motifs.

TCRdb keeps only in-frame clones here, not all; method: immunoSEQ multiplex PCR. The sample shows around 68,000 clones, about nine tenths of them seen only once. The source material was blood, sampled from a patient who underwent chemoradiotherapy. This receptor was taken from a human donor with HPV-associated anogenital cancer.

CDR3 sequence reads: CASSFGGGATDTQYF. The CDR3 nucleotides are TGTGCCAGCAGCTTCGGCGGAGGGGCAACAGATACGCAGTATTTT. The chain couples TRBV9 to TRBJ2-3; D perhaps matches TRBD2 (6 bases). Germline CDR1 and CDR2: SGDLS and YYNGEE. CDR3 length: 15 amino acids. V lost 4 bases and J lost 3, with 15 bases in between.